The present TCR beta chain was sequenced within a study of T cells expressing NK-cell markers. Across the study: In sorted CD3+CD56+NKG2C+, CD3+CD56+NKG2C- and CD3+CD56-NKG2C+ T cells, TCR beta repertoires were obtained. The study's findings and limits: The study found dominant NKG2C+ clonotypes at about 1.0-7.0% of CD8+ T cells in about six donors.

Turning to this clonotype: No antigen is known for it.

The cDNA for TCR beta came from 5'RACE template switching with UMIs. TCRdb re-called the 5' RACE reads, yielding one record per CDR3 amino acid sequence without DNA. The sample's table shows roughly 160,000 distinct CDR3 sequences. The sequence derives from a man aged 18-70 years in good health. Sequences were obtained from blood T cells: a sorted CD56 or NKG2C T cell subset, CD4+ or CD8+ T cells, or bulk PBMC T cells (not recorded which).

The CDR3 loop is CAIRYRQEVDSPLHF. The chain links TRBV10-3 to TRBJ1-6. Per germline, CDR1 ENHRY and CDR2 SYGVKD. The CDR3 is 15 amino acids.